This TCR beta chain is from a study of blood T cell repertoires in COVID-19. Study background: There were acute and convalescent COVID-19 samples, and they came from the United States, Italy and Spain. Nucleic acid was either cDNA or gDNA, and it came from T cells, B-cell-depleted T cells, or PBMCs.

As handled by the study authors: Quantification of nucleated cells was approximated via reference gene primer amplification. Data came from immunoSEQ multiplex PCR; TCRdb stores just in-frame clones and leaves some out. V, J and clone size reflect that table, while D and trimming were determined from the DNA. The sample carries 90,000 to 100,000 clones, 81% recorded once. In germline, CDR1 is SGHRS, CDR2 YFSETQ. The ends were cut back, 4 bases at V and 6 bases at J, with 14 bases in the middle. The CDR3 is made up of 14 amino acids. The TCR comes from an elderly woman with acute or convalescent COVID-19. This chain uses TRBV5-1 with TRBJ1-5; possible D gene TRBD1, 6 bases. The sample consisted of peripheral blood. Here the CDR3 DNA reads TGCGCCAGCAGCCCAGAGACAGGCACTCAGCCCCAGCATTTT. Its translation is CASSPETGTQPQHF.